This TCR beta chain was sequenced during a study of beta chain features in type 1 diabetes. Findings of the study overall: At VDJ recombination sites, type 1 diabetes patients had fewer insertions and more deleted nucleotides. Using cDNA template may skew counts toward highly expressing activated cells.

About this clone itself: The antigen is unknown.

Of the isolated RNA, all was reverse transcribed, and so the sequenced material was expressed TCRB transcripts. Sequencing used immunoSEQ multiplex PCR; TCRdb keeps in-frame clones, though not all of them. The sample holds around 500,000 clones, around 10% seen once. Only one heparinised blood draw was taken per donor, and its volume averaged around 100 mL. The authors sorted CD4+ naive, central memory, regulatory and stem cell-like memory cells via CD45RO/CCR7/CD25/CD127/CD95/CD27. The CDR3 spans 15 residues. V lost 5 bases to trimming and J lost 1 base, with 18 bases between them. Looked up from germline, CDR1 is SQVTM and CDR2 is ANQGSEA.

This TCR came from a young woman in good health. V gene TRBV29-1 combines with J gene TRBJ2-7, with TRBD1 as a possible D gene (6 bases). The sequenced sample consisted of naive CD4+ T cells from blood. In DNA form, the CDR3 reads TGCAGCGTTAGAGACAGGAGGAGAGCGTCCTACGAGCAGTACTTC. Its protein product is CSVRDRRRASYEQYF.